These 29 T cell receptor beta chains share one sample of origin, sequenced in a study of CD8+ T cells in alopecia areata (dated by TCRdb to the late 2010s). The sample's time point label, in plain terms: roughly 27 days on oral tofacitinib. The sample's treatment or condition label, in plain terms: oral pan-JAK inhibitor, 5-10 mg twice daily. Library preparation employed the immunoSEQ multiplex PCR assay. RNA was extracted from all samples and reverse transcribed into cDNA as template for TCR sequencing. TCRdb mirrors the immuneACCESS table, restricted to in-frame sequences. Some clones are absent from its copies; in checked studies, under half trace to an unresolved V gene, and the reason for the others is unknown. Within this sample are about 120,000 clones, with about 50% of them counted one time only. Roughly 0.5% of the sample is held by the ten biggest clonotypes. The source was CD4+ T cells sorted from blood, collected at week 4, from a patient treated with tofacitinib. The receptors stem from a human donor with alopecia areata.

The V call is TRBV19, the J call TRBJ2-5; 11 bases line up with TRBD2. Germline loops: CDR1 LNHDA, CDR2 SQIVND (reference sequence). V was pared by 4 bases and J by 6 bases, with 7 bases of the junction left unmatched. This CDR3 region has 15 residues. The CDR3 DNA reads TGTGCCAGTAGTAGCGGGACTAGCGGACAGCAGACCCAGTACTTC. This encodes CASSSGTSGQQTQYF.

V is TRBV5-1 and J is TRBJ2-1; perhaps TRBD2 as D (5 bases). V lost 0 bases and J 6 bases, leaving 10 bases between the germline ends. This CDR3 contains 14 residues. The germline V gene encodes CDR1 SGHRS and CDR2 YFSETQ. CDR3 region: CASSLVAGGNEQFF. The CDR3 DNA follows: TGCGCCAGCAGCTTGGTCGCTGGAGGCAATGAGCAGTTCTTC.

The chain uses TRBV6-5 and TRBJ1-5, with 8 bases fitting TRBD1. CDR1 and CDR2 from the germline V gene are MNHEY and SVGAGI. The CDR3 length is 14 residues. The V gene end was trimmed by 6 bases and the J gene end by 6 bases; junction bases not matched to a gene: 7. The CDR3 region has the DNA TGTGCCAGCAGCCCCCCAGGGGGCGGTCAGCCCCAGCATTTT. This gives the protein CASSPPGGGQPQHF.

This clone has only a few counts. The rearrangement links TRBV5-4 to TRBJ1-1, with D tentatively TRBD1 (5 bases). Germline V gene lookup returns CDR1 SGHNT and CDR2 YYREEE (reference sequence). V lost 5 bases, J lost 5 bases, and 10 bases lay in between. The CDR3 totals 12 residues. CDR3: CASRGPLTEAFF. CDR3 coding DNA: TGTGCCAGCAGGGGGCCATTGACTGAAGCTTTCTTT.

The chain links TRBV15 to TRBJ2-4; 7 positions match TRBD1. Losses at the gene ends were 1 base for V and 6 bases for J; bases not matched to a gene: 0. The CDR3 covers 13 residues. The germline V gene encodes CDR1 LNHNV and CDR2 YYDKDF (reference sequence). CDR3 in DNA: TGTGCCACCAGCAGAGGGGACAGAAACATTCAGTACTTC. It yields the protein CATSRGDRNIQYF.

This clone showed up just once. This chain's CDR3 is CSAPSPGGPFSYNEQFF. As DNA, the CDR3 is TGCAGCGCCCCGAGCCCCGGGGGGCCTTTCTCCTACAATGAGCAGTTCTTC. The gene calls are TRBV29-1 and TRBJ2-1; possibly TRBD2 for D (7 bases). The V gene lost 7 bases and the J gene lost 0 bases, with 22 bases spanning the gap. The CDR3 runs to 17 residues. Germline V gene lookup returns CDR1 SQVTM and CDR2 ANQGSEA.

The chain has TRBV5-1 and TRBJ2-6; D is unresolved. Germline loops: CDR1 SGHRS, CDR2 YFSETQ. This CDR3 comprises 17 residues. V was clipped by 0 bases and J by 3 bases, with 13 bases between them. CDR3 residues: CASSLVGLRGGANVLTF. CDR3 sequence (DNA): TGCGCCAGCAGCTTGGTAGGGCTCCGAGGTGGGGCCAACGTCCTGACTTTC.

This chain uses TRBV6-1 with TRBJ1-1, with a weak D call TRBD1 (6 bases). This CDR3 is 14 amino acids long. Trimming removed 2 bases at V and 1 base at J, with 8 bases between. CDR1 and CDR2 from the germline V gene are MNHNS and SASEGT. The CDR3 bases are TGTGCCAGCAGTGAAATACAGGGGAACACTGAAGCTTTCTTT. Its protein product is CASSEIQGNTEAFF.

Only a few counts were recorded for this clone. This chain uses TRBV21-1 with TRBJ1-1; the DNA was not used to check the table's D call, TRBD1. TRBV21-1 is tagged as a pseudogene. There are 16 residues in the CDR3. CDR3: CASSIRQADPYTEAFF. The CDR3 DNA is TGTGCCAGCAGCATCCGACAGGCCGACCCCTACACTGAAGCTTTCTTT.

This clone occurred a few times. CDR3 residues: CSVRAGDGYTF. The CDR3 DNA follows: TGCAGCGTTCGAGCGGGGGACGGCTACACCTTC. The V and J genes are TRBV29-1 and TRBJ1-2; perhaps TRBD1 as D (5 bases). The length of the CDR3 is 11 residues. With 5 bases removed from V and 8 bases from J, the gap between germline ends came to 12 bases. The V gene's germline CDR1 is SQVTM and CDR2 ANQGSEA.

This clone was recorded only once. The chain is built from TRBV5-1 and TRBJ2-7; 8 bases agree with TRBD1. This CDR3 has 14 residues. The V and J ends lost 3 bases and 6 bases, in that order; junction bases with no gene match: 8. CDR1 SGHRS and CDR2 YFSETQ come from the germline V gene. The CDR3 loop is CASSSWTGTGEQYF. The CDR3 nucleotides read TGCGCCAGCAGCTCGTGGACAGGGACGGGCGAGCAGTACTTC.

J is TRBJ1-1 and V is TRBV4-1, with D possibly matching TRBD1 (6 bases). The CDR3 sequence is 16 residues long. V lost 0 bases, J lost 11 bases, and 22 bases lay in between. Germline V gene lookup returns CDR1 MGHRA and CDR2 YSYEKL. In nucleotides, the CDR3 is TGCGCCAGCAGCCAAGACCGAACCGGGGCCAGGGGTCGGGCTTTCTTT. Encoded protein: CASSQDRTGARGRAFF.

The gene calls are TRBV5-1 and TRBJ1-2, with 7 bases identical to TRBD1. V lost 4 bases to trimming and J lost 5 bases; unmatched junction nucleotides: 2. This CDR3 contains 12 residues. CDR1 is SGHRS, CDR2 YFSETQ, per germline. CDR3 sequence reads: CASSTGQYGYTF. The CDR3 DNA is TGCGCCAGCAGCACGGGACAGTATGGCTACACCTTC. Variable domain in full (rest from reference TRBV5-1 and TRBJ1-2): KAGVTQTPRYLIKTRGQQVTLSCSPISGHRSVSWYQQTPGQGLQFLFEYFSETQRNKGNFPGRFSGRQFSNSRSEMNVSTLELGDSALYLCASSTGQYGYTFGSGTRLTVV.

This chain connects TRBV10-3 to TRBJ1-2, with a weak D call TRBD1 (5 bases). Germline-derived CDR1 and CDR2 are ENHRY and SYGVKD. Trimming took off 3 bases at V and 0 bases at J, with 14 bases between the two ends. The CDR3 extends over 16 amino acids. In DNA, the CDR3 is TGTGCCATCAGTGACAGGGCCGCTTTGGCTAACTATGGCTACACCTTC. Translating it yields CAISDRAALANYGYTF.

The sample holds one count of this clone. The chain is built from TRBV6-1 and TRBJ2-5; D gene unclear. Between the trimmed V and J ends, which lost 6 bases and 5 bases, there was a span of 7 bases. Germline loops: CDR1 MNHNS, CDR2 SASEGT. The CDR3 is 11 amino acids. CDR3 sequence: CASSLGETQYF. The CDR3 bases are TGTGCCAGCAGCCTCGGGGAGACCCAGTACTTC.

The V and J genes are TRBV4-1 and TRBJ2-4; maybe TRBD1 (5 bases). The CDR3 sequence is 16 residues long. V shed 1 base and J shed 4 bases, with 14 bases lying between them. Looked up from germline, CDR1 is MGHRA and CDR2 is YSYEKL. The DNA for the CDR3 is TGCGCCAGCAGCCAAGTAGGGCAGGGCGATAAAAACATTCAGTACTTC. The encoded protein is CASSQVGQGDKNIQYF.

This clone is deemed medium-sized. This sequence joins TRBV6-1 and TRBJ2-2; no clear D. Germline V gene lookup returns CDR1 MNHNS and CDR2 SASEGT. The CDR3 spans 15 residues. V lost 5 bases, J lost 7 bases, and 17 bases lay in between. Here the CDR3 reads CASSLHTKMGGELFF. DNA for the CDR3: TGTGCCAGCAGTTTACACACTAAAATGGGCGGGGAGCTGTTTTTT.

This clone was observed a handful of times. V gene TRBV9 combines with J gene TRBJ2-6; D possibly corresponds to TRBD1 (6 bases). The CDR3 totals 15 residues. Between the trimmed V and J ends, which lost 4 bases and 0 bases, there was a span of 8 bases. The germline V gene encodes CDR1 SGDLS and CDR2 YYNGEE. CDR3 sequence (DNA): TGTGCCAGCAGCACACAGGGCTCTGGGGCCAACGTCCTGACTTTC. This encodes CASSTQGSGANVLTF.

Remarks on this clone: Other DNA sequences from this sample encode an identical CDR3 as well. This chain links TRBV30 with TRBJ2-5, with 12 positions matching TRBD2. V dropped 3 bases and J dropped 4; count of bases not matched to a gene: 3. The CDR3 is made up of 14 amino acids. Germline-derived CDR1 and CDR2 are GTSNPN and SVGIG (reference sequence). As DNA, the CDR3 is TGTGCCTGGAGCCCGGGACTAGCGGGAGAGACCCAGTACTTC. Translating it yields CAWSPGLAGETQYF.

This chain uses TRBV14 with TRBJ1-1; D is undetermined. The V gene's germline CDR1 is SGHDN and CDR2 FVKESK. The CDR3 has 13 amino acids. The V end lost 5 bases, the J end lost 0 bases, and 7 bases lay between the germline ends. CDR3 loop: CASSENMNTEAFF. Here the CDR3 DNA reads TGTGCCAGCAGCGAAAATATGAACACTGAAGCTTTCTTT.

J is TRBJ2-3 and V is TRBV29-1, with 11 bases identical to TRBD2. This CDR3 is built from 14 residues. Germline CDR1 SQVTM, CDR2 ANQGSEA. Trimming at V came to 5 bases and at J to 1 base, leaving 2 bases not matched to a gene. The CDR3 DNA reads as TGCAGCGTTCAGACTAGCGGGGGCACAGATACGCAGTATTTT. This sequence encodes CSVQTSGGTDTQYF.

This clone showed up just a few times. The sample contains more than one DNA sequence encoding this CDR3. The J gene is TRBJ2-5, the V gene TRBV25-1; 7 bases are a match to TRBD2. Germline V lookup: CDR1 MGHDK, CDR2 SYGVNS. The CDR3 consists of 14 residues. V dropped 0 bases and J dropped 4; count of bases not matched to a gene: 2. CDR3 amino acids: CASSEYSGLETQYF. CDR3 bases: TGTGCCAGCAGTGAATATAGCGGGTTAGAGACCCAGTACTTC. Full variable domain (outside the CDR3, taken from reference TRBV25-1 and TRBJ2-5): EADIYQTPRYLVIGTGKKITLECSQTMGHDKMYWYQQDPGMELHLIHYSYGVNSTEKGDLSSESTVSRIRTEHFPLTLESARPSHTSQYLCASSEYSGLETQYFGPGTRLLVL.

J is TRBJ1-5 and V is TRBV29-1; D may be TRBD1 (6 bases). Trimming removed 6 bases from V and 2 bases from J, with 20 bases in between. Germline V gene data show CDR1 as SQVTM and CDR2 as ANQGSEA. CDR3 length equals 16 residues. The CDR3 DNA reads TGCAGCGTCCCAATAACAGGGTTGAAGGGCAATCAGCCCCAGCATTTT. Protein product: CSVPITGLKGNQPQHF.

The rearrangement uses TRBV19 and TRBJ2-1, with a possible D match to TRBD2 (6 bases). CDR1 LNHDA and CDR2 SQIVND come from the germline V gene (reference sequence). Trimming removed 2 bases from V and 2 bases from J, with 13 bases in between. The CDR3 length is 16 residues. CDR3 region: CASSIWGDGAYNEQFF. In nucleotides, the CDR3 is TGTGCCAGTAGTATATGGGGGGACGGTGCCTACAATGAGCAGTTCTTC.

This clone has only a few counts. The CDR3 spells CASSSGPGTGELFF. The CDR3 nucleotides read TGTGCCAGTAGTAGCGGACCGGGCACCGGGGAGCTGTTTTTT. The chain is built from TRBV19 and TRBJ2-2; D is unclear. The CDR3 runs 14 residues. Germline V gene lookup returns CDR1 LNHDA and CDR2 SQIVND (reference sequence). V lost 4 bases to trimming and J lost 4 bases, with 10 bases between them.

This clone has more than one count but fewer than ten. V usage is TRBV29-1 and J usage is TRBJ1-2; D gene uncertain. CDR3 length: 12 amino acids. V lost 8 bases and J 3 bases, leaving 13 bases between the germline ends. Germline CDR1 and CDR2: SQVTM and ANQGSEA. This CDR3 is CSSSFGDYGYTF. The CDR3 DNA reads as TGCAGCTCATCCTTTGGGGACTATGGCTACACCTTC.

The rearrangement links TRBV29-1 to TRBJ2-7; D is possibly TRBD1 or TRBD2 (5 bases each). Trimming cost V 7 bases and J 6 bases, with 16 bases left between them. The CDR3 is 12 residues long. Germline V CDR1 and CDR2: SQVTM, ANQGSEA. The CDR3 sequence: CSARRQSGEQYF. CDR3 in DNA: TGCAGCGCCAGGAGACAGAGCGGCGAGCAGTACTTC.

Ten or more counts support this clone. V is TRBV6-1 and J is TRBJ2-2, with 7 bases identical to TRBD2. The J segment lost 5 bases and the V segment lost 5 bases, leaving 8 bases of the junction unmatched. The V gene's germline CDR1 is MNHNS and CDR2 SASEGT. The CDR3 runs to 15 residues. The CDR3 bases are TGTGCCAGCAGTTGGACTAGAGAACTTACCGGGGAGCTGTTTTTT. It specifies CASSWTRELTGELFF.

This clone was seen a few times. The J gene is TRBJ2-1, the V gene TRBV15; perhaps TRBD2 as D (6 bases). Trimming cost V 6 bases and J 9 bases, with 27 bases left between them. Germline CDR1 is LNHNV and CDR2 is YYDKDF (reference sequence). The CDR3 sequence is 17 residues long. The CDR3 nucleotides are TGTGCCACCAGTCGGATCTGGCGGGGAGGCACGGGTAGTGAGCAGTTCTTC. It encodes CATSRIWRGGTGSEQFF.